This record looks at one TCR beta chain sequence and its context. Its antigen is still unknown. One base away there is no much larger clone; base qualities are not given. The sample originates from a study of post-analysis software for immune sequencing data (dated by TCRdb to between 2015 and 2017). With respect to the entire study: Disease courses on record covered relapsing-remitting, secondary progressive and progressive-relapsing multiple sclerosis, though some patients had no subtype annotation. A subset of samples was prepared in parallel using single-end sample barcoding, then pooled and co-amplified after Illumina adapter ligation. The patient repertoires were set against roughly eleven previously published healthy control repertoires from donors whose ages ranged from roughly 6 to 26 years.

The research as a whole found: Significantly lower normalized Chao1 diversity was found in multiple sclerosis patients than in controls, suggesting substantial peripheral T-cell clonal expansion. Direct clustering with F measure revealed strong co-clustering of samples prepared in the same batch, which led to a batch-effect correction. Patients showed significantly higher frequencies than controls for about 5 TRBV segments, among them TRBV5-6, TRBV5-1 and TRBV20-1. The multiple sclerosis patient group was slightly younger than the control group.

TCR beta repertoires were profiled from peripheral blood of roughly 13 young patients with multiple sclerosis to demonstrate the VDJtools post-analysis software. The multiple sclerosis patients were children and adolescents ranging in age from about 6 to 17 years. The library was prepared using PCR. TCRdb records Illumina HiSeq 2500 as the sequencer. Unique molecular identifiers were incorporated into TCR beta cDNA libraries to reduce PCR and sequencing biases. Approximately 500,000 cDNA molecules were obtained per 1 to 10 million input T cells, so each molecule approximated one T cell. The same protocol used for the earlier healthy control dataset was applied to prepare and sequence the patient libraries. Samples belonging to the same batch were prepared together, multiplexed and sequenced on a shared HiSeq lane. In the paper's pipeline: Raw barcoded reads were processed with MIGEC, and single-read molecular identifier groups were discarded before consensus assembly and CDR3 extraction. VDJtools was used for post-analysis of the clonotype tables, and diversity was normalized by down-sampling every dataset to the size of the smallest sample. Repertoire overlap clustering matched CDR3 amino acid but not nucleotide sequences to correct batch-related cross-sample contamination. TCRdb's own reprocessing of the public reads used fastp at Q25 and MiXCR and kept productive beta chains. Here each entry gathers all rows of one CDR3 protein and keeps the most common genes and DNA. What appears here as the V and J calls and clone size reflects TCRdb's work, not the paper's. The sample table records approximately 730,000 distinct CDR3 sequences; 35% to 55% of these occur just once. The ten most abundant clones make up approximately 5% of the sample.

According to the germline V gene (reference sequence), CDR1 reads DFQATT and CDR2 reads SNEGSKA. The CDR3 starts with the cysteine, ends with the phenylalanine, and has 13 residues. This entry keeps only the CDR3 DNA: 39 bases, framed from base 1. The receptor chain draws on TRBV20-1 and TRBJ2-7; possibly the D gene is TRBD2, per 6 matching bases. The J call may be mistaken, given a closer DNA end match to TRBJ2-5. The specimen was blood. The source of this sequence is a girl aged 10-17 years with multiple sclerosis. The CDR3 amino acid sequence is: CSARRSGGETQYF. The bases read TGCAGTGCTAGACGTTCAGGAGGGGAGACCCAGTACTTC.